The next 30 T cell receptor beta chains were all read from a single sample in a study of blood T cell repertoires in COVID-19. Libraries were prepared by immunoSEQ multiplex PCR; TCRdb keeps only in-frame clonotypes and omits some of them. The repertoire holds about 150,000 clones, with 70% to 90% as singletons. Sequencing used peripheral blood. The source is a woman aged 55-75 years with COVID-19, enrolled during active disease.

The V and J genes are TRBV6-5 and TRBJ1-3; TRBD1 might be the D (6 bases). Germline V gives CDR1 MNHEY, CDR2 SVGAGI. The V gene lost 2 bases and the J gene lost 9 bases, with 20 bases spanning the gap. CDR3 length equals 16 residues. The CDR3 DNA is TGTGCCAGCAGTTACCATAGGACAAATCAAGGGGGCACCATATATTTT. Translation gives CASSYHRTNQGGTIYF.

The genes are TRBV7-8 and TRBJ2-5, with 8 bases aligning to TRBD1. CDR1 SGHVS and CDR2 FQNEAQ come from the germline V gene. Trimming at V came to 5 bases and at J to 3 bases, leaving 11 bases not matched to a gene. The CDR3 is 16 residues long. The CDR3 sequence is CASSPIKTGEEETQYF. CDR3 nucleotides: TGTGCCAGCAGCCCCATCAAGACAGGGGAGGAAGAGACCCAGTACTTC. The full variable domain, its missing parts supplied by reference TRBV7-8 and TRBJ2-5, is GAGVSQSPRYKVAKRGQDVALRCDPISGHVSLFWYQQALGQGPEFLTYFQNEAQLDKSGLPSDRFFAERPEGSVSTLKIQRTQQEDSAVYLCASSPIKTGEEETQYFGPGTRLLVL.

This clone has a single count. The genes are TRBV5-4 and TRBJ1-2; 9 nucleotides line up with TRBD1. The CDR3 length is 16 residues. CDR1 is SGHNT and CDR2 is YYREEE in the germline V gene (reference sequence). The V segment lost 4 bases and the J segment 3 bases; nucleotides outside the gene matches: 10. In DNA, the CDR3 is TGTGCCAGCAGCGGATTCCCGGGACAGGGATACTATGGCTACACCTTC. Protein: CASSGFPGQGYYGYTF. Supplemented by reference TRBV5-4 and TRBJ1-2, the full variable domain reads ETGVTQSPTHLIKTRGQQVTLRCSSQSGHNTVSWYQQALGQGPQFIFQYYREEENGRGNFPPRFSGLQFPNYSSELNVNALELDDSALYLCASSGFPGQGYYGYTFGSGTRLTVV.

In nucleotides, the CDR3 is TGTGCCAGCAGCTCAAGACAGCGACAGTCGGGTGGCTACACCTTC. Its translation is CASSSRQRQSGGYTF. This chain uses TRBV5-6 with TRBJ1-2, with D possibly matching TRBD1 (5 bases). Trimming stripped 3 bases from V and 7 bases from J, with 19 bases between. Looked up from germline, CDR1 is SGHDT and CDR2 is YYEEEE. This CDR3 has 15 amino acids.

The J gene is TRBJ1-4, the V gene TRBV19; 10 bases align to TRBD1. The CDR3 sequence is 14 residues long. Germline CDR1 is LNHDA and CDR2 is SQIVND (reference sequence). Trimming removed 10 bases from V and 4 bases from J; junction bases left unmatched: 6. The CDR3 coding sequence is TGTGCCACGGGACAGGGGTGGGGTAATGAAAAACTGTTTTTT. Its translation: CATGQGWGNEKLFF.

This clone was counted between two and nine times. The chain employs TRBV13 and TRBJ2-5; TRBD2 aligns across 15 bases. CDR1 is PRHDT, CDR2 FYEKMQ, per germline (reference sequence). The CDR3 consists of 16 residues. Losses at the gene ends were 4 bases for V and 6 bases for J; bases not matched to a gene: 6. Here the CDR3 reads CASSSVGTSGRKTQYF. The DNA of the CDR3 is TGTGCCAGCAGCTCAGTAGGGACTAGCGGGAGGAAGACCCAGTACTTC.

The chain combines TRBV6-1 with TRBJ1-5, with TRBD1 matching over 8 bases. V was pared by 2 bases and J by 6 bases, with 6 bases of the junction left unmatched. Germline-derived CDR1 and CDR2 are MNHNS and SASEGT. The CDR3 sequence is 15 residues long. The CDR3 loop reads CASSEQQGGGQPQHF. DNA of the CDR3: TGTGCCAGCAGTGAACAACAGGGGGGAGGTCAGCCCCAGCATTTT.

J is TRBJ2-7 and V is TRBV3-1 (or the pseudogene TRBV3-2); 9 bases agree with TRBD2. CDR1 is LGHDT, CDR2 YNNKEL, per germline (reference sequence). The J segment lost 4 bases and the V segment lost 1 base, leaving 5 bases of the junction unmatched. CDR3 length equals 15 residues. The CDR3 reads CASSQAGLARYEQYF. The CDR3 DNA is TGTGCCAGCAGCCAAGCAGGACTAGCGAGGTACGAGCAGTACTTC.

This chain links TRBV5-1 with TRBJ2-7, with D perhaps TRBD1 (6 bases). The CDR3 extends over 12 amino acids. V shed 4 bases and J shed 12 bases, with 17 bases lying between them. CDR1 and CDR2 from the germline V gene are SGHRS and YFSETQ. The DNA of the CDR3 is TGCGCCAGCAGCATAGCTAGGACAGATTGGTACTTC. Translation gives CASSIARTDWYF.

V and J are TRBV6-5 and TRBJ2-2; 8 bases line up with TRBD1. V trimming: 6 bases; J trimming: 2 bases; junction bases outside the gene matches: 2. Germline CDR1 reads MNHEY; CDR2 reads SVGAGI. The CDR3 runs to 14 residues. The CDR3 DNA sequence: TGTGCCAGCAGCAGGGGGCTTAACACCGGGGAGCTGTTTTTT. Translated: CASSRGLNTGELFF.

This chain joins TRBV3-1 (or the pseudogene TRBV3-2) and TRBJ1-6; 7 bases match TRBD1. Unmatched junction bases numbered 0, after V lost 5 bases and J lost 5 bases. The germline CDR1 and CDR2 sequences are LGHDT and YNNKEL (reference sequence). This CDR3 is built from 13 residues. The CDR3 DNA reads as TGTGCCAGCAGCGACAGGGATAATTCACCCCTCCACTTT. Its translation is CASSDRDNSPLHF.

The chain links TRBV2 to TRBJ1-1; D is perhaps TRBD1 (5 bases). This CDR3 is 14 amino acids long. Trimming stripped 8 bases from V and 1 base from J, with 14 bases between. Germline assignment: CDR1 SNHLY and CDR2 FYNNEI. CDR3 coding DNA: TGTGCCAGCCTCAGGAGACAGAGGAACACTGAAGCTTTCTTT. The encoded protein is CASLRRQRNTEAFF.

The chain's CDR3 is CASSPHRQGMTGELFF. The DNA of the CDR3 is TGTGCCAGCTCACCACATAGGCAGGGTATGACCGGGGAGCTGTTTTTT. The chain employs TRBV18 and TRBJ2-2, with a weak D call TRBD1 (5 bases). The CDR3 is made up of 16 amino acids. Germline V gives CDR1 KGHSH, CDR2 LQKENI. With 1 base removed from V and 5 bases from J, the gap between germline ends came to 14 bases.

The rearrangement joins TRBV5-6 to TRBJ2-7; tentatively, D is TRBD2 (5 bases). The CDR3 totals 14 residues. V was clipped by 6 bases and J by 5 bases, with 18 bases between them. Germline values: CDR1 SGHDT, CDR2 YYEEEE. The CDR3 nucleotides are TGTGCCAGCATCGGGGTCGGGTCTCGAGACGAGCAGTACTTC. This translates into CASIGVGSRDEQYF.

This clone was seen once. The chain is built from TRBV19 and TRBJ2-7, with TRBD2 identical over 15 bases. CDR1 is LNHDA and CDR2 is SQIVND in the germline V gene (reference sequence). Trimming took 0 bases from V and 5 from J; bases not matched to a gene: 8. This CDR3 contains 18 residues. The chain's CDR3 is CASSIDLVGLAGGDEQYF. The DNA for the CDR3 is TGTGCCAGTAGTATAGACCTTGTGGGACTAGCGGGAGGAGACGAGCAGTACTTC. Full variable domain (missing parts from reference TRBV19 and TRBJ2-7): DGGITQSPKYLFRKEGQNVTLSCEQNLNHDAMYWYRQDPGQGLRLIYYSQIVNDFQKGDIAEGYSVSREKKESFPLTVTSAQKNPTAFYLCASSIDLVGLAGGDEQYFGPGTRLTVT.

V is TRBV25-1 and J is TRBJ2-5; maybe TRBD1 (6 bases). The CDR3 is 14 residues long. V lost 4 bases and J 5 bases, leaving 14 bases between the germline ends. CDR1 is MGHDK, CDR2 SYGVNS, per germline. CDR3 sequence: CASSVSRGGETQYF. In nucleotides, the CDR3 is TGTGCCAGCAGTGTCAGCAGGGGCGGCGAGACCCAGTACTTC.

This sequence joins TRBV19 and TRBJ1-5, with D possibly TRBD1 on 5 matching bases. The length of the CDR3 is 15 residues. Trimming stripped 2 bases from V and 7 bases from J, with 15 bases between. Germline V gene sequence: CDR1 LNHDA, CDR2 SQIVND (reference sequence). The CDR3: CASSISRQGRQPQHF. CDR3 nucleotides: TGTGCCAGTAGTATAAGTCGGCAGGGCAGACAGCCCCAGCATTTT.

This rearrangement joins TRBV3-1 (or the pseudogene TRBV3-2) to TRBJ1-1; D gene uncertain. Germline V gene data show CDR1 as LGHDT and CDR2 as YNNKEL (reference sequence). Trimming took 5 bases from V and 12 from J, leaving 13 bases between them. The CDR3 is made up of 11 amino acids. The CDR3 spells CASSIAGSTFF. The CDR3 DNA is TGTGCCAGCAGCATCGCGGGGAGCACTTTCTTT.

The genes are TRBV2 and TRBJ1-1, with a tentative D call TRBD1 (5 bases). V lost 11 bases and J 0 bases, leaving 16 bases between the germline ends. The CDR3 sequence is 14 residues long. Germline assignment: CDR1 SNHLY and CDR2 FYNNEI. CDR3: CAGNRQLMNTEAFF. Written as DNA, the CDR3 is TGTGCCGGCAATCGACAGCTCATGAACACTGAAGCTTTCTTT.

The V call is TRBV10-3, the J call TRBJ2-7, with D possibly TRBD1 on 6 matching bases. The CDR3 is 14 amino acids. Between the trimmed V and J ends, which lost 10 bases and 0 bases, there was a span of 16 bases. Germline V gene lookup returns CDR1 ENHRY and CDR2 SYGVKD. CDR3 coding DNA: TGTGCCACCCTGGACAGTCGGACCTCCTACGAGCAGTACTTC. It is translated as CATLDSRTSYEQYF.

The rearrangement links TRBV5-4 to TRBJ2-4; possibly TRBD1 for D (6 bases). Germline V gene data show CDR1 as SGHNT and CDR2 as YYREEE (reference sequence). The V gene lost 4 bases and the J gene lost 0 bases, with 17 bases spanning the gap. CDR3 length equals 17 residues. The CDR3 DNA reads TGTGCCAGCAGCGGTCAAGGGGGACCCTTAGCCAAAAACATTCAGTACTTC. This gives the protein CASSGQGGPLAKNIQYF.

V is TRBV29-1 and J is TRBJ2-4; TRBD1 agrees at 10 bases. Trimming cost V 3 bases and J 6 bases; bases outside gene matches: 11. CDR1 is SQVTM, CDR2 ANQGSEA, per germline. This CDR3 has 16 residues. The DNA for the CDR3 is TGCAGCGTTGAGGGGGTCCCGGGACAGGGGCCAAACATTCAGTACTTC. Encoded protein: CSVEGVPGQGPNIQYF.

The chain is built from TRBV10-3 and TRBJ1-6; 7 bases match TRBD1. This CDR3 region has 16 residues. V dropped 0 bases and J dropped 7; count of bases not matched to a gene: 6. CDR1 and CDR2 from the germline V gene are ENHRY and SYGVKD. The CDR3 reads CAISESQGPGNSPLHF. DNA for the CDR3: TGTGCCATCAGTGAGTCACAGGGGCCGGGCAATTCACCCCTCCACTTT.

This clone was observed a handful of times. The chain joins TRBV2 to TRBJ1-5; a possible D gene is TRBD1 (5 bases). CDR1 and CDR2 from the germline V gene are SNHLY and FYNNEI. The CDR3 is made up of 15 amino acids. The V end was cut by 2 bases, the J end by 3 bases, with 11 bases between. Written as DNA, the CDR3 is TGTGCCAGCAGTGAACTGGGGGGTTACAATCAGCCCCAGCATTTT. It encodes CASSELGGYNQPQHF.

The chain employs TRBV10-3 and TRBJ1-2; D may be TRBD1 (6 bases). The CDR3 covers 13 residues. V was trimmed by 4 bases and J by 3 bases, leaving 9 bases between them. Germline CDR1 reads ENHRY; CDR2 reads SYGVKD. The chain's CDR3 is CAISGNRDYGYTF. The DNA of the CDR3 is TGTGCCATCAGTGGAAACAGGGACTATGGCTACACCTTC.

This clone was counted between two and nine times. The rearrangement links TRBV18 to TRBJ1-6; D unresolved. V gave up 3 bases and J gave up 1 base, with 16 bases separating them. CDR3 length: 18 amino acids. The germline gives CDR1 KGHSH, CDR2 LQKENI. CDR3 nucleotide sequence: TGTGCCAGCTCACCCCTAGGAGGGCAAGGGTCCTATAATTCACCCCTCCACTTT. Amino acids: CASSPLGGQGSYNSPLHF. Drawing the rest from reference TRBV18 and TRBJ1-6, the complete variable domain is NAGVMQNPRHLVRRRGQEARLRCSPMKGHSHVYWYRQLPEEGLKFMVYLQKENIIDESGMPKERFSAEFPKEGPSILRIQQVVRGDSAAYFCASSPLGGQGSYNSPLHFGNGTRLTVT.

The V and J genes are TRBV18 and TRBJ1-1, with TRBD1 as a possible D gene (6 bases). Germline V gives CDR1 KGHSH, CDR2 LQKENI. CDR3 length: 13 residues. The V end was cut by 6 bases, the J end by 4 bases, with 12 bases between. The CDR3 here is CASSQGQTTEAFF. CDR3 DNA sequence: TGTGCCAGCTCCCAAGGACAGACCACTGAAGCTTTCTTT.

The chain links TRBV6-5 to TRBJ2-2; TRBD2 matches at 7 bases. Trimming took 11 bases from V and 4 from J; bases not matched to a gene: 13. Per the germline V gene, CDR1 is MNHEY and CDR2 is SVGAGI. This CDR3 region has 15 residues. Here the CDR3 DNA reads TGTGCCGGAAACACGGCCGGGACTACCACCGGGGAGCTGTTTTTT. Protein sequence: CAGNTAGTTTGELFF.

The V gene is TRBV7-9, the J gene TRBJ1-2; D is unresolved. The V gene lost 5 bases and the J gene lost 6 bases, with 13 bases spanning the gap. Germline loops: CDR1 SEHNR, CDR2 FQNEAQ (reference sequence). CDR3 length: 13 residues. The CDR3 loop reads CASSESRTDGYTF. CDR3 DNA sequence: TGTGCCAGCAGCGAATCGAGAACAGATGGCTACACCTTC.

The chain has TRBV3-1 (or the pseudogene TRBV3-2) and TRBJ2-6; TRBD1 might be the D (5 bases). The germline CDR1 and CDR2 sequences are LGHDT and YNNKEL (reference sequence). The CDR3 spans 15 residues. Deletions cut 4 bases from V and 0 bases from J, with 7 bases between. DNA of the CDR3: TGTGCCAGCAGCCTACAGGTCTCTGGGGCCAACGTCCTGACTTTC. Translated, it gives CASSLQVSGANVLTF.